The sequence of this TCR beta chain was determined in a study of T cells in localized non-small cell lung cancer. The method was immunoSEQ multiplex PCR; TCRdb's version includes in-frame clones alone and lacks a portion of them. The table shows around 78,000 clones, with around 84% occurring only once. Sequences were derived from peripheral blood, sampled before any cancer treatment. This receptor was obtained from a female donor older than 55 with stage I lung adenocarcinoma.

CDR3 in DNA: TGTGCCAGCAGTTGGACGGAGGATAATTCACCCCTCCACTTT. As protein: CASSWTEDNSPLHF. The chain carries TRBV6-1 and TRBJ1-6; D is ambiguous. The CDR3 has 14 amino acids. V dropped 5 bases and J dropped 5 bases, with 10 bases sitting between them. From germline, CDR1 is MNHNS and CDR2 SASEGT.